This T cell receptor (beta chain) was profiled in a study of blood T cells in healthy people across ages. This clonotype was picked up a small number of times. Every sample yielded at least 7 million isolated PBMCs. CDR3 length: 15 amino acids. Germline lookup yields CDR1 SGHKS and CDR2 YYEKEE (reference sequence). Trimming took off 2 bases at V and 0 bases at J, with 11 bases between the two ends. Next came a second PCR, run for about 6 to 12 cycles, which used a sample-barcoded 5' primer along with a J-beta primer mix. In TCRdb, the 5' RACE reads were re-called with MiXCR into one record per CDR3 protein. The sample yields some 900,000 distinct CDR3 sequences, 29% seen once.

Sequencing used blood. The genes are TRBV5-5 and TRBJ1-1; no reliable D call. The receptor comes from a woman older than 75 in good health. The CDR3: CASSFGPFMNTEAFF. The CDR3 DNA sequence: TGTGCCAGCAGCTTCGGACCCTTCATGAACACTGAAGCTTTCTTT.